The rows below give T cell receptor beta chains drawn from one sample of a study of blood T cell repertoires in COVID-19. TCRdb keeps only in-frame clones here, not all; method: immunoSEQ multiplex PCR. The table records under 300,000 clones, around 86% of them present only once. Sequencing input: PBMCs or T cells enriched from blood (not recorded which). These receptors were collected from a middle-aged woman who had recovered from COVID-19. CDR3s include the opening cysteine and the closing phenylalanine or tryptophan. The D gene is left open where the match is weak. Expanded clones are given a class, and other clones once, few, many or no size at all.

>-|TRBD1|TRBV11-2|TRBJ1-1|17
CASSPRTGETMNTEAFF
TGTGCCAGCAGCCCTAGGACAGGGGAGACTATGAACACTGAAGCTTTCTTT
>-|TRBD2|TRBV18|TRBJ2-1|16
CASSPWGGSLNNEQFF
TGTGCCAGCTCACCATGGGGGGGGAGTCTAAACAATGAGCAGTTCTTC
>-|-|TRBV7-2|TRBJ1-4|14
CASSPREGREKLFF
TGTGCCAGCAGCCCCCGGGAGGGGAGGGAAAAACTGTTTTTT
>-|-|TRBV5-1|TRBJ2-1|13
CASSLGGSDEQFF
TGCGCCAGCAGCTTGGGCGGGTCGGATGAGCAGTTCTTC
>-|TRBD1|TRBV2|TRBJ1-2|15
CASSEDAWTGNGYTF
TGTGCCAGCAGTGAAGACGCTTGGACAGGGAATGGCTACACCTTC
>-|-|TRBV27|TRBJ1-1|13
CASSLRQNTEAFF
TGTGCCAGCAGTTTGCGTCAGAACACTGAAGCTTTCTTT
>-|-|TRBV3-1/TRBV3-2|TRBJ2-7|16
CASSQGIFSSTYEQYF
TGTGCCAGCAGCCAAGGAATCTTCTCGTCTACCTACGAGCAGTACTTC
>-|TRBD1|TRBV24-1|TRBJ2-2|17
CATSDPGQGDDTGELFF
TGTGCCACCAGTGATCCCGGACAGGGGGATGACACCGGGGAGCTGTTTTTT
>-|-|TRBV25-1|TRBJ1-6|16
CASSPYSNAYNSPLHF
TGTGCCAGCAGTCCCTATTCGAATGCCTATAATTCACCCCTCCACTTT
>-|TRBD2|TRBV30|TRBJ2-5|13
CAYPGGRRETQYF
TGTGCCTACCCGGGCGGGAGGCGGGAGACCCAGTACTTC
>-|TRBD1|TRBV2|TRBJ2-1|17
CASSNFPGTGYFNEQFF
TGTGCCAGCAGTAATTTTCCCGGGACAGGGTATTTCAATGAGCAGTTCTTC
>-|-|TRBV2|TRBJ1-1|13
CASIKEGGTEAFF
TGTGCCAGCATTAAAGAGGGGGGGACTGAAGCTTTCTTT
>-|-|TRBV5-1|TRBJ1-1|14
CASSLAGESAGAFF
TGCGCCAGCAGCTTGGCCGGTGAGTCAGCGGGAGCTTTCTTT
>once|-|TRBV30|TRBJ2-3|13
CAWSVSGADTQYF
TGTGCCTGGAGTGTATCAGGGGCAGATACGCAGTATTTT
>-|-|TRBV2|TRBJ2-7|14
CASSEFGGLYEQYF
TGTGCCAGCAGCGAGTTCGGGGGGCTCTACGAGCAGTACTTC
>-|TRBD2|TRBV5-1|TRBJ2-2|16
CASSWASGGATGELFF
TGCGCCAGCAGCTGGGCTAGCGGGGGGGCCACCGGGGAGCTGTTTTTT
>-|-|TRBV30|TRBJ1-1|13
CAWQTDLNTEAFF
TGTGCCTGGCAAACAGATTTGAACACTGAAGCTTTCTTT
>-|-|TRBV3-1/TRBV3-2|TRBJ1-1|14
CASSQVGGTTEAFF
TGTGCCAGCAGCCAAGTTGGCGGGACGACTGAAGCTTTCTTT
>-|TRBD1|TRBV2|TRBJ2-7|15
CASRRDRGSRYEQYF
TGTGCCAGCAGACGGGACAGGGGTTCGCGTTACGAGCAGTACTTC
>-|TRBD1|TRBV5-4|TRBJ1-2|14
CASSFAGGAGGYTF
TGTGCCAGCAGCTTCGCAGGGGGCGCAGGAGGCTACACCTTC
>-|-|TRBV29-1|TRBJ1-1|12
CSSRTLQREAFF
TGCAGCTCCCGGACTCTTCAAAGGGAAGCTTTCTTT
>-|-|TRBV9|TRBJ2-5|15
CASSEGAGQQETQYF
TGTGCCAGCAGCGAGGGGGCGGGACAGCAAGAGACCCAGTACTTC
>-|-|TRBV3-1/TRBV3-2|TRBJ1-6|15
CASSLSLAGVSPLHF
TGTGCCAGCAGCCTCAGTCTGGCAGGGGTTTCACCCCTCCACTTT
>-|-|TRBV5-1|TRBJ1-1|19
CASSSGFGQRFLMNTEAFF
TGCGCCAGCAGCTCGGGCTTCGGACAGCGCTTCCTCATGAACACTGAAGCTTTCTTT
>few|-|TRBV6-5|TRBJ2-7|15
CASSYSKSTSYEQYF
TGTGCCAGCAGTTACTCGAAGTCTACCTCCTACGAGCAGTACTTC
>-|-|TRBV2|TRBJ2-1|17
CASSASPGLFSKDEQFF
TGTGCCAGCAGTGCCTCACCGGGACTTTTTTCCAAGGATGAGCAGTTCTTC
>few|-|TRBV5-4|TRBJ1-3|14
CASSFGGGSNTIYF
TGTGCCAGCAGCTTCGGTGGAGGGTCGAACACCATATATTTT
>-|-|TRBV11-2|TRBJ1-5|13
CASSRLLGQPQHF
TGTGCCAGCAGTCGTCTCCTTGGCCAGCCCCAGCATTTT
>-|TRBD1|TRBV6-6|TRBJ2-7|15
CASSPSDRAAYEQYF
TGTGCCAGCAGTCCCTCGGACAGGGCAGCCTACGAGCAGTACTTC
>-|-|TRBV9|TRBJ1-2|12
CASSVATEGPTF
TGTGCCAGCAGCGTAGCTACAGAGGGCCCCACCTTC
>once|-|TRBV5-1|TRBJ2-3|14
CASSFASSTDTQYF
TGCGCCAGCAGTTTCGCTAGTAGCACAGATACGCAGTATTTT
>-|-|TRBV19|TRBJ1-3|15
CASSNGLRSGNTIYF
TGTGCCAGTAGTAACGGTCTTCGCTCTGGAAACACCATATATTTT
>-|-|TRBV6-5|TRBJ1-1|15
CASSYQTGRGTEAFF
TGTGCCAGCAGTTACCAGACGGGGAGGGGTACTGAAGCTTTCTTT
>-|TRBD1|TRBV5-1|TRBJ1-2|14
CASGGDRPGWGYTF
TGCGCCAGCGGGGGGGACAGGCCCGGTTGGGGCTACACCTTC
>-|TRBD2|TRBV29-1|TRBJ2-7|16
CSVAREASGSGYEQYF
TGCAGCGTAGCTCGGGAGGCTAGCGGGAGTGGGTACGAGCAGTACTTC
>-|-|TRBV19|TRBJ1-6|14
CASRTAGYNSPLHF
TGTGCCAGTAGGACGGCGGGCTATAATTCACCCCTCCACTTT
>-|TRBD2|TRBV7-2|TRBJ2-1|13
CASSRQERGEQFF
TGTGCCAGCAGCCGCCAGGAGCGGGGCGAGCAGTTCTTC
>-|-|TRBV30|TRBJ1-2|13
CAWRRGSDYGYTF
TGTGCCTGGAGGAGGGGGAGCGACTATGGCTACACCTTC
>-|-|TRBV20-1|TRBJ1-2|11
CSASSGALYTF
TGCAGTGCTAGTTCCGGTGCCCTCTACACCTTC
>-|TRBD2|TRBV5-1|TRBJ2-3|16
CASSLETSGWTDTQYF
TGCGCCAGCAGCTTGGAAACTAGCGGGTGGACAGATACGCAGTATTTT
>-|TRBD1|TRBV30|TRBJ2-1|13
CAWNTPGGGEQFF
TGTGCCTGGAATACCCCAGGGGGCGGTGAGCAGTTCTTC
>-|TRBD2|TRBV19|TRBJ2-5|15
CASSLRTSGAETQYF
TGTGCCAGTAGTCTAAGGACTAGCGGGGCGGAGACCCAGTACTTC
>once|-|TRBV7-2|TRBJ1-5|12
CASSLRGQPQHF
TGTGCCAGCAGCCTCAGGGGCCAGCCCCAGCATTTT
>few|TRBD1|TRBV3-1/TRBV3-2|TRBJ1-2|14
CASSPRDRGYGYTF
TGTGCCAGCAGCCCACGGGACAGGGGGTATGGCTACACCTTC
>-|-|TRBV9|TRBJ2-1|16
CASSPFRGGGPNEQFF
TGTGCCAGCAGCCCCTTCCGAGGGGGAGGGCCTAATGAGCAGTTCTTC
>-|-|TRBV15|TRBJ1-5|16
CATSRVAGTNRQPQHF
TGTGCCACCAGCAGAGTAGCCGGGACAAACCGCCAGCCCCAGCATTTT
>-|-|TRBV4-1|TRBJ1-5|16
CASSQDSVRPYQPQHF
TGCGCCAGCAGCCAAGATTCTGTCAGGCCCTATCAGCCCCAGCATTTT
>-|TRBD1|TRBV7-9|TRBJ1-6|15
CASSLKGGPNSPLHF
TGTGCCAGCAGCTTAAAAGGGGGCCCTAATTCACCCCTCCACTTT
>-|-|TRBV19|TRBJ2-4|16
CASSVRDCRLKNIQYF
TGTGCCAGTAGTGTGAGGGATTGCCGTTTGAAAAACATTCAGTACTTC
>-|-|TRBV5-1|TRBJ2-1|15
CASSRRGPDRDEQFF
TGCGCCAGCAGCAGGAGAGGCCCAGACCGCGATGAGCAGTTCTTC
>-|-|TRBV7-9|TRBJ1-2|12
CASSREDYGYTF
TGTGCCAGCAGCCGAGAGGACTATGGCTACACCTTC
>-|TRBD2|TRBV4-1|TRBJ2-1|15
CASSPETSGYNEQFF
TGCGCCAGCAGCCCCGAGACTAGCGGCTACAATGAGCAGTTCTTC
>-|TRBD1|TRBV7-2|TRBJ1-2|17
CASSSPIGGQGKYGYTF
TGTGCCAGCAGCTCACCGATAGGAGGACAGGGGAAATATGGCTACACCTTC
>-|-|TRBV9|TRBJ1-6|14
CASSVGGANSPLHF
TGTGCCAGCAGCGTAGGCGGCGCTAATTCACCCCTCCACTTT
>-|-|TRBV6-5|TRBJ1-1|13
CASSYRGNTEAFF
TGTGCCAGCAGTTACAGAGGGAATACTGAAGCTTTCTTT